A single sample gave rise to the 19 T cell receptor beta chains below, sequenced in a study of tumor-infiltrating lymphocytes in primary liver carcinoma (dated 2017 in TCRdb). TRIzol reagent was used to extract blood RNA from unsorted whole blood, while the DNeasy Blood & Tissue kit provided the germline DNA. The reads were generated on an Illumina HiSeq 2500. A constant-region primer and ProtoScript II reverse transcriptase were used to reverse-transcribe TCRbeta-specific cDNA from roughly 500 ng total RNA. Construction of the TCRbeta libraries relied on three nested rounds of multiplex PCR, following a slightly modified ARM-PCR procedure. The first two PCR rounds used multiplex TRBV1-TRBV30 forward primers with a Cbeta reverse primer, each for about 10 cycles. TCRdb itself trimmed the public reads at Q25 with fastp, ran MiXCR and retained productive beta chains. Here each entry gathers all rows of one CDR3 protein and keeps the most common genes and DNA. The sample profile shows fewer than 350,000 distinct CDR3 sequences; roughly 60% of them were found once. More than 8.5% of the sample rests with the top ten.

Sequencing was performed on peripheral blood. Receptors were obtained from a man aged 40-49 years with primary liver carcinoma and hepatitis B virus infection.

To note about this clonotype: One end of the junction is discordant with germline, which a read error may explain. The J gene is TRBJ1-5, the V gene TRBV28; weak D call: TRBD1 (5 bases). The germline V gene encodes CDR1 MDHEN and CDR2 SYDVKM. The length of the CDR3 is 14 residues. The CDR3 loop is CASSNVDRYQSQHF. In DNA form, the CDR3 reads TGTGCCAGCAGCAACGTCGACAGATATCAGTCCCAGCATTTT.

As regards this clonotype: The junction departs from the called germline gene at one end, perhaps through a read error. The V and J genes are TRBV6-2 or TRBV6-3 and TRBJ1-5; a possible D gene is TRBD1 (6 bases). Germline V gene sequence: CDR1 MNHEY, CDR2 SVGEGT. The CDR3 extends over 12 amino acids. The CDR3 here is CASREGGQPHHF. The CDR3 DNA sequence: TGTGCCAGCAGAGAGGGGGGTCAACCCCATCATTTT.

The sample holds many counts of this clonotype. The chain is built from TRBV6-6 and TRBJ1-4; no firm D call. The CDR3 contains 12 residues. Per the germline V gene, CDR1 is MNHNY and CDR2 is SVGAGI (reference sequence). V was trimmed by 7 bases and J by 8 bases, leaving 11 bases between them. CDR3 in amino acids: CASNYGGEKLFF. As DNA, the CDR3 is TGTGCCAGCAACTATGGAGGGGAAAAACTGTTTTTT.

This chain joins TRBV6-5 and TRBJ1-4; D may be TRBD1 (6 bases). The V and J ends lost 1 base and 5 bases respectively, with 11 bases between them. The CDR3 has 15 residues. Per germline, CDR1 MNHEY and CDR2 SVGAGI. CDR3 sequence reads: CASSYLGAPNEKLFF. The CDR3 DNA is TGTGCCAGCAGTTACTTGGGGGCCCCCAATGAAAAACTGTTTTTT.

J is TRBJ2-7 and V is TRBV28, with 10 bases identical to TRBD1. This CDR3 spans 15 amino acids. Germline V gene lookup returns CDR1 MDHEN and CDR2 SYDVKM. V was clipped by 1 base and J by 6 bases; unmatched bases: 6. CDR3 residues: CASSLYPGQGTEQYF. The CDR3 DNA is TGTGCCAGCAGTTTATACCCGGGACAGGGGACCGAGCAGTACTTC. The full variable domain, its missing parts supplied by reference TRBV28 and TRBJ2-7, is DVKVTQSSRYLVKRTGEKVFLECVQDMDHENMFWYRQDPGLGLRLIYFSYDVKMKEKGDIPEGYSVSREKKERFSLILESASTNQTSMYLCASSLYPGQGTEQYFGPGTRLTVT.

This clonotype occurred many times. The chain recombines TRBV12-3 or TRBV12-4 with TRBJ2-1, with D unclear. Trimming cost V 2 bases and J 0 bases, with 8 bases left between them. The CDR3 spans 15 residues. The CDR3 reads CASSLRLTSYNEQFF. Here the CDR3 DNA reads TGTGCCAGCAGTTTACGACTCACCTCCTACAATGAGCAGTTCTTC.

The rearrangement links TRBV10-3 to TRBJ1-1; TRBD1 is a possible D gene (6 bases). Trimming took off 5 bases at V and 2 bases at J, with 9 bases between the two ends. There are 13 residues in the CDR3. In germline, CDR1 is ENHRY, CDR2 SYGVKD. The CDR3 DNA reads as TGTGCCATCAGTAACAGGGCTAACACTGAAGCTTTCTTT. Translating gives CAISNRANTEAFF.

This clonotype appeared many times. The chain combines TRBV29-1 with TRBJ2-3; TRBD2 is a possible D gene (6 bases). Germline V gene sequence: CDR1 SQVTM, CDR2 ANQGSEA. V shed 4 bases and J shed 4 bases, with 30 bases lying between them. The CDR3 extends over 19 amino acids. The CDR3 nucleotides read TGCAGCGTTGCTCAACGGCAGGTCTCCGGGAGTTCGGTCGCAGATACGCAGTATTTT. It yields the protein CSVAQRQVSGSSVADTQYF.

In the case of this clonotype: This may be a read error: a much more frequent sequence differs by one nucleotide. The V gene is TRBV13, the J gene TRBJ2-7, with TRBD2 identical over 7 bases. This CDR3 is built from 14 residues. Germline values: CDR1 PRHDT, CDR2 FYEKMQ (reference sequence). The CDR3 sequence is CVSRRLADTYEQYF. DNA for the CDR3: TGTGTCAGCCGGAGGCTAGCGGATACCTACGAGCAGTACTTC.

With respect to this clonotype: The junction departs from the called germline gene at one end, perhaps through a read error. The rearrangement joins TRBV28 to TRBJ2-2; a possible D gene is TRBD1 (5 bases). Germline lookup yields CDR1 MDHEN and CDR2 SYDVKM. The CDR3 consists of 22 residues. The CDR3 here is CVSSSAVFGQRMTYANTGELFF. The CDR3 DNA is TGTGTCAGCAGTTCTGCCGTTTTTGGACAAAGAATGACGTACGCGAACACCGGGGAGCTGTTTTTT.

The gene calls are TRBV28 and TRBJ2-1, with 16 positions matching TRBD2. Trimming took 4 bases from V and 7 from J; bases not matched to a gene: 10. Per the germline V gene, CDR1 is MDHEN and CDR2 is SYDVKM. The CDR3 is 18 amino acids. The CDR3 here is CASSSPGTSGRASNEQFF. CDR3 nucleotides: TGTGCCAGCAGTTCCCCCGGGACTAGCGGGAGGGCTAGTAATGAGCAGTTCTTC. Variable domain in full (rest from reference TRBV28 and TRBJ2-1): DVKVTQSSRYLVKRTGEKVFLECVQDMDHENMFWYRQDPGLGLRLIYFSYDVKMKEKGDIPEGYSVSREKKERFSLILESASTNQTSMYLCASSSPGTSGRASNEQFFGPGTRLTVL.

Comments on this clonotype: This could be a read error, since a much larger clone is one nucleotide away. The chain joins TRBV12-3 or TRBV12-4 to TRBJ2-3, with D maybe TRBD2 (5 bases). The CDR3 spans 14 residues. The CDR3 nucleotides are TGTACCAGCAGTAGGGAGAAGCCCACAGATACGCAGTATTTT. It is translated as CTSSREKPTDTQYF.

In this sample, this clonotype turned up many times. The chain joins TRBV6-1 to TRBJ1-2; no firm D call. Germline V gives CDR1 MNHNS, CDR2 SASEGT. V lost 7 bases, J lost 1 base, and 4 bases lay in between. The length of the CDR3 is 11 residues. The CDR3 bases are TGTGCCAGCAACCTTAACTATGGCTACACCTTC. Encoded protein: CASNLNYGYTF.

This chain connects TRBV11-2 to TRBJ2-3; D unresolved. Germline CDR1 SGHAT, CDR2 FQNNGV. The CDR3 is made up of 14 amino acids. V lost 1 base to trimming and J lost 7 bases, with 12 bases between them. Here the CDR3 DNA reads TGTGCCAGCAGCTTAGGCTCCCTCGCATATACGCAGTATTTT. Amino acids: CASSLGSLAYTQYF.

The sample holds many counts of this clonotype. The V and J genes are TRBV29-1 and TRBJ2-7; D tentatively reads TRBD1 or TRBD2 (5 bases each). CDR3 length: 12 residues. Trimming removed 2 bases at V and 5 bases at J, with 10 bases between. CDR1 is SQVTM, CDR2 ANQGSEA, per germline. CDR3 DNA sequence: TGCAGCGTTGAATGGGGGAGACACGAGCAGTACTTC. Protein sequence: CSVEWGRHEQYF.

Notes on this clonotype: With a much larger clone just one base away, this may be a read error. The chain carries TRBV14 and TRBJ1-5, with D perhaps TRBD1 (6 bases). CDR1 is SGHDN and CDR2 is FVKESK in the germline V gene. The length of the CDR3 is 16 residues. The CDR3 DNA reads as TGTACCAGCAGCCAATCCCTGACAGGCCTGAATCAGCCCCAGCATTTT. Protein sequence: CTSSQSLTGLNQPQHF.

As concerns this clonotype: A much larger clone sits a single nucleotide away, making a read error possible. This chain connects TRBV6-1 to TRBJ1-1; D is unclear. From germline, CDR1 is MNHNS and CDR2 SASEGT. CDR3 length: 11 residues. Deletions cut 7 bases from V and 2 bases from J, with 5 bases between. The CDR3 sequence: CASIPNTEAFF. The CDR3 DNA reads TGTGCCAGCATACCTAACACTGAAGCTTTCTTT.

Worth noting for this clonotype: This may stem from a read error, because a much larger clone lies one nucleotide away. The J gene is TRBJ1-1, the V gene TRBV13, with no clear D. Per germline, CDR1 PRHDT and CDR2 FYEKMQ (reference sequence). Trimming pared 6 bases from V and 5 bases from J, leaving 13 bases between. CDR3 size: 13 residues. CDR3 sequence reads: CASSSPGWTEAFF. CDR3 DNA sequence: TGTGCCAGCAGTTCTCCGGGGTGGACTGAAGCTTTCTTT.

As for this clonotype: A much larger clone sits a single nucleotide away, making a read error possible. CDR3 amino acids: CASSYASGYNEQFF. The CDR3 DNA reads TGTGCCAGCAGTTACGCTAGCGGGTACAATGAGCAGTTCTTC. This chain connects TRBV6-5 to TRBJ2-1; 8 bases map to TRBD2. This CDR3 spans 14 amino acids. The junction had 1 base not matched to a gene; V was cut back by 2 bases and J by 4 bases. CDR1 is MNHEY, CDR2 SVGAGI, per germline.